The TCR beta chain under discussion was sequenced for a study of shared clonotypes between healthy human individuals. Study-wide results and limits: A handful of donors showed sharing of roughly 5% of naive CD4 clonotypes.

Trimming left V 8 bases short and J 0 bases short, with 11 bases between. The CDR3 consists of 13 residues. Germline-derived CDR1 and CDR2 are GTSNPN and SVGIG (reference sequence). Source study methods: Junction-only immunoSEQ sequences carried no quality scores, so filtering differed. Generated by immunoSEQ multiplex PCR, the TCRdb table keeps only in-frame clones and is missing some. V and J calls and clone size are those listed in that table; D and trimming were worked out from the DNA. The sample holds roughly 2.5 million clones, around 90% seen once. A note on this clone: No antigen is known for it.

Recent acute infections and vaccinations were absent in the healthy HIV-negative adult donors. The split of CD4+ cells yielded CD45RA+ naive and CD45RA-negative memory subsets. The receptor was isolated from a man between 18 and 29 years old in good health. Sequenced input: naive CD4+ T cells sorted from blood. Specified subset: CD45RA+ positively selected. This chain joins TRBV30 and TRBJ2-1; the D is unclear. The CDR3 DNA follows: TGTGCCACTGAAGGCCCCTCCTACAATGAGCAGTTCTTC. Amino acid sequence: CATEGPSYNEQFF.